This TCR beta chain derives from a study of blood T cell repertoires in COVID-19. The repertoire was sequenced with immunoSEQ multiplex PCR; TCRdb's copy has only in-frame clones and lacks some. In the table there are 130,000 or so clones, roughly four fifths of which are singletons. The CDR3 is 15 residues long. Trimming removed 7 bases at V and 1 base at J, with 13 bases between. Germline CDR1 SGHVS, CDR2 FQNEAQ. The chain carries TRBV7-8 and TRBJ2-2; D remains unclear. Source material: peripheral blood. The TCR was taken from a human donor in a cohort sampled during active COVID-19. The chain's CDR3 is CASTDPRLNTGELFF. CDR3 sequence (DNA): TGTGCCAGCACCGACCCCAGACTGAACACCGGGGAGCTGTTTTTT.